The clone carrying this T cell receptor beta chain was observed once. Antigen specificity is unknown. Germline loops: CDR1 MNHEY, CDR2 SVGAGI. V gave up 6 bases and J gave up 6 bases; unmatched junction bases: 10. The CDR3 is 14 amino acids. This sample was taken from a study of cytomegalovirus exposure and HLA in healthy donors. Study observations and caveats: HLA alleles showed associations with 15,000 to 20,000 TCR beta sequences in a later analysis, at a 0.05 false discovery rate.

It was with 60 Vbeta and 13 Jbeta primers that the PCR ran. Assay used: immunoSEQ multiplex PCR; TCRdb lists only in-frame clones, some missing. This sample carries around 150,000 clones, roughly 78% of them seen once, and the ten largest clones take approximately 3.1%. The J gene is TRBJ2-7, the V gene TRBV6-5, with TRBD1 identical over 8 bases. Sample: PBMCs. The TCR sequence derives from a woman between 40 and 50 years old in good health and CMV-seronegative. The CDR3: CASRPQGASFEQYF. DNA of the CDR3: TGTGCCAGCAGGCCTCAGGGGGCTTCGTTCGAGCAGTACTTC.